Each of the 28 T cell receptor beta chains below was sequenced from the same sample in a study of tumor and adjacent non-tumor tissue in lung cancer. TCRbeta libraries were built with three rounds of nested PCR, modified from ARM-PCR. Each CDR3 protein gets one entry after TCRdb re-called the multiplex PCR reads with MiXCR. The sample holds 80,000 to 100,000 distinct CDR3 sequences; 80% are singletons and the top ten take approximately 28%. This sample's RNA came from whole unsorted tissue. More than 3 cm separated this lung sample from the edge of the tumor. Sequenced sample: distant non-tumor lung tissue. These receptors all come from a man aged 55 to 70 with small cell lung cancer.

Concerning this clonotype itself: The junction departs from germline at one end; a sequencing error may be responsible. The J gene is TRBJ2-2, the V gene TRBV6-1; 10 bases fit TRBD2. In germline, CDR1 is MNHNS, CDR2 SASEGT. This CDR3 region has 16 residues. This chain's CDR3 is CASSGLAGVNTEELFF. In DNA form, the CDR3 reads TGTGCTAGCAGTGGGCTAGCGGGAGTAAACACCGAGGAGCTGTTTTTT.

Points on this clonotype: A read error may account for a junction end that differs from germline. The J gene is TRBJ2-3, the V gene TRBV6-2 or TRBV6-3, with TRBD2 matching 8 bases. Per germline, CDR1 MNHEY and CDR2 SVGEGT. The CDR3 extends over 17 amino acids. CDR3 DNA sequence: TGCGCCACCAGTTACGGGACCAGCGGGAGATTCGAGGATACGCGGTATTTT. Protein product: CATSYGTSGRFEDTRYF.

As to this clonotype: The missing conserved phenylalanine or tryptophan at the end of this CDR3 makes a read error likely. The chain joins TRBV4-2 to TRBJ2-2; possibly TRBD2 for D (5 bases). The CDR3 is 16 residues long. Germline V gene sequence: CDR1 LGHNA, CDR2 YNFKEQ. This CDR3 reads CTCSQGLRANTGELFV. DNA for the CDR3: TGTACCTGCAGCCAAGGTCTGAGGGCCAACACCGGGGAGCTGTTTGTT.

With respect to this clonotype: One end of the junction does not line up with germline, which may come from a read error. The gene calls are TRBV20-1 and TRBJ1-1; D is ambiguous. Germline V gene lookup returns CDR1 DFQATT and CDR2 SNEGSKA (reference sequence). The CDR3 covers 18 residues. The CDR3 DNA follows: TGCAGTGATAGAGATCTCTACAAGGGCGGAGGAGGGAACACTGAAGCTTTATTT. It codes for CSDRDLYKGGGGNTEALF.

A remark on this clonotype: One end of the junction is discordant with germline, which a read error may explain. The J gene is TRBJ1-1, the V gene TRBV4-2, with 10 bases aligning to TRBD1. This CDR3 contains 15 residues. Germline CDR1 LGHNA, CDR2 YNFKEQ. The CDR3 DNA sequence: TGTGCCATCAGCCGAGGGGGACAGGGGAATACTGAAGCTTTCTTT. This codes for CAISRGGQGNTEAFF.

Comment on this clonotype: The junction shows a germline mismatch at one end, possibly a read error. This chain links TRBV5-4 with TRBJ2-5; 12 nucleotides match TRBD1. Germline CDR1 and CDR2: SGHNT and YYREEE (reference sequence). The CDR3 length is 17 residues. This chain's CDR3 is CACSLASGQGAAETQYF. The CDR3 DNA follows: TGTGCCTGCAGCTTGGCTTCGGGACAGGGGGCGGCAGAGACCCAGTACTTT.

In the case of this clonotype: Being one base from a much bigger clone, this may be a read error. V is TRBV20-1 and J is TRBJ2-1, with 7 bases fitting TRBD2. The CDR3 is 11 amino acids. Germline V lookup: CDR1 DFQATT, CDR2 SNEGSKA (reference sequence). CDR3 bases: TGCTGTGCTAGACTAGCTAATGAGCAGTTCTTC. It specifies CCARLANEQFF.

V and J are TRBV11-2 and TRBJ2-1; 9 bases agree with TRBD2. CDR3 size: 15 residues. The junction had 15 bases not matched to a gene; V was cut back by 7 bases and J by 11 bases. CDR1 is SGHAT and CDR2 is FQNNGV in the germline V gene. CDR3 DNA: TGTGCCAGCAACTATGTAGCGGGAGTCCCGGTCAAGCAGTTCTTC. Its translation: CASNYVAGVPVKQFF. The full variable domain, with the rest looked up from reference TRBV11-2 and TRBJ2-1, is EAGVAQSPRYKIIEKRQSVAFWCNPISGHATLYWYQQILGQGPKLLIQFQNNGVVDDSQLPKDRFSAERLKGVDSTLKIQPAKLEDSAVYLCASNYVAGVPVKQFFGPGTRLTVL.

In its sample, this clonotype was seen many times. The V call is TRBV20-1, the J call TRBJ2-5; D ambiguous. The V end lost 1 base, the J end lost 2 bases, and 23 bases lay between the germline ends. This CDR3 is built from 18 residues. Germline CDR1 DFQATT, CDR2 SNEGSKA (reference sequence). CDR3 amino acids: CSARVGFGKGLEQETQYF. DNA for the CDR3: TGCAGTGCTAGAGTGGGGTTTGGTAAAGGCCTGGAACAAGAGACCCAGTACTTC.

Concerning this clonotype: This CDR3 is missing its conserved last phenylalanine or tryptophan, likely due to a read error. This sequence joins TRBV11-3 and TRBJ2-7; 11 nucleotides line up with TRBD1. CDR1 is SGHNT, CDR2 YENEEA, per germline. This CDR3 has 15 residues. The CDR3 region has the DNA TGTGTCAGCAGCTTAGGACAGGGGGCACGATACGAGCAGTACTTA. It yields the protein CVSSLGQGARYEQYL.

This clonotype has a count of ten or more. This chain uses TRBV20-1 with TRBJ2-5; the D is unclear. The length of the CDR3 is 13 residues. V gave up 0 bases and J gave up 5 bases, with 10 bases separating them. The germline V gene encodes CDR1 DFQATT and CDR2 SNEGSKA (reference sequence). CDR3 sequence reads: CSARDPMSETQYF. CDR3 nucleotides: TGCAGTGCTAGAGATCCCATGTCGGAGACCCAGTACTTC.

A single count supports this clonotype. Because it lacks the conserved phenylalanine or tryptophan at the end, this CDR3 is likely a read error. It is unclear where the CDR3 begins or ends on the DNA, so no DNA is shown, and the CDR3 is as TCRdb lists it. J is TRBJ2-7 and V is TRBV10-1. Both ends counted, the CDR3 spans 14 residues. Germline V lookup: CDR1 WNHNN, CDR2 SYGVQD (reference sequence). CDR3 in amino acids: CTSSAGGSPNEQYA.

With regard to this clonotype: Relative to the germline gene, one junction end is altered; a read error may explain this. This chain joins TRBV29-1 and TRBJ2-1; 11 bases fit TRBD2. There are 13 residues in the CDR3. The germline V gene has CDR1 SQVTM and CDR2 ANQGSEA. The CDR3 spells CSVEGLAGNERLF. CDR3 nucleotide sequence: TGCAGCGTTGAAGGACTAGCGGGGAATGAGCGGTTATTC.

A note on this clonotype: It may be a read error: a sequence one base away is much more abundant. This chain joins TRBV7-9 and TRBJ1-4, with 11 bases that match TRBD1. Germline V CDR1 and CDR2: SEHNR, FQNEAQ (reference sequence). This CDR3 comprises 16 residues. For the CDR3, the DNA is TGTGCCAGGAGCTTAGTCGGCGGGACAGGGGGGACAAAACTGTTTTTT. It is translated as CARSLVGGTGGTKLFF.

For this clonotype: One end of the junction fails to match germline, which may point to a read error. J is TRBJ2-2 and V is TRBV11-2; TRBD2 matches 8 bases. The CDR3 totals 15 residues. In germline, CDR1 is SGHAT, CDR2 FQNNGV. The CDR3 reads CASSLPGTPGGKLFF. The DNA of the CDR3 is TGCGCCAGCAGCTTACCTGGGACACCGGGGGGGAAGCTGTTTTTT.

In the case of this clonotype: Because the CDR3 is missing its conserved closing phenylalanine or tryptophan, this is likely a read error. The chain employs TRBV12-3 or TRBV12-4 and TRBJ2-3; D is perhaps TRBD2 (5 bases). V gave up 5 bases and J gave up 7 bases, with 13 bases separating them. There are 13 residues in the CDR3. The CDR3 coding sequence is TGTGCCAGCAGTCGGGCGGGCGCATATACGCAGTATTCT. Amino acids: CASSRAGAYTQYS.

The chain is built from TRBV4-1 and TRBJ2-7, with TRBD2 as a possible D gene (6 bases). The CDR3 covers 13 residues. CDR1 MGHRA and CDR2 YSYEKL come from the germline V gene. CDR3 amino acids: CTSSQDRGGRQYV. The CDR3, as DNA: TGCACCAGCAGCCAGGATCGTGGAGGGCGGCAGTACGTC.

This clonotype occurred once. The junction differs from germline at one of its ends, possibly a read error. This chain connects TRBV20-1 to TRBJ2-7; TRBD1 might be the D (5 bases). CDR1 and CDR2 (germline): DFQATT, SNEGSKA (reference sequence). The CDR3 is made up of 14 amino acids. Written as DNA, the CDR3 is TGCAGAGCTAGTATGTTTCAGGGATCCTACGAGCATTACTTC. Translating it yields CRASMFQGSYEHYF.

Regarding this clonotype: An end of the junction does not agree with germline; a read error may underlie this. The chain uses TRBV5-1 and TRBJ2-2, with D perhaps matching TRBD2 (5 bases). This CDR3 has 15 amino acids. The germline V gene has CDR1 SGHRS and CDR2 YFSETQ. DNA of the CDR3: TGCGCCAGCAGATTGGACGTCCGTGTCACCGGGGAGCTGTCTTTT. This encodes CASRLDVRVTGELSF.

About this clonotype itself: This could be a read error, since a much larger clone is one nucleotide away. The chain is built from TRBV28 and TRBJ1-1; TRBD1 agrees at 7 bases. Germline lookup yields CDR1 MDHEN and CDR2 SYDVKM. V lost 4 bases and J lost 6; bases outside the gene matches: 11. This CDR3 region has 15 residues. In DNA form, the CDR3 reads TGTGCCAGCAGTTCCTCCGTGACAGGGTTTTCTGAAGCTTTCTTT. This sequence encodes CASSSSVTGFSEAFF.

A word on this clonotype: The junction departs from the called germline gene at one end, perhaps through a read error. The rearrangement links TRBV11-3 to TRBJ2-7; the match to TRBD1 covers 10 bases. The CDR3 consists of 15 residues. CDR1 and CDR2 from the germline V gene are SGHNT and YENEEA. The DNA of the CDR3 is TGTGCCAGTAGCTTAGGACAGGGGGTACGATACGAGCAGTACTTC. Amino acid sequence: CASSLGQGVRYEQYF.

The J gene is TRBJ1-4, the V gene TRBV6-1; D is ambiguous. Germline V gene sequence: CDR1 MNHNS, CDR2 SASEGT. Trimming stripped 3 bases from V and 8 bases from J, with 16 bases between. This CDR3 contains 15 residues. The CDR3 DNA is TGTGCCAGCAGTGATATGACGGGAGGTGGCGAAAAACTGTTTTTT. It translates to CASSDMTGGGEKLFF.

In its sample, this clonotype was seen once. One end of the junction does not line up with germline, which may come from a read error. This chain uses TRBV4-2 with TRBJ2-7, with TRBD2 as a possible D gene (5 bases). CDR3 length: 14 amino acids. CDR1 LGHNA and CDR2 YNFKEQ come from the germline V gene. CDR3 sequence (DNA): TGTGCCAGCATCCAAGACCAGGAGGTCTATGAGCAGTACTTC. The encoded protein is CASIQDQEVYEQYF.

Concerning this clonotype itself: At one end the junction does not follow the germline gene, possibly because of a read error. CDR3 nucleotide sequence: TGTGCCAGCAGTCTCGGGGGATCCACCGGGGATCTGTTTTTT. Amino acid sequence: CASSLGGSTGDLFF. The chain recombines TRBV12-3 or TRBV12-4 with TRBJ2-2, with a possible D match to TRBD2 (6 bases). The CDR3 loop spans 14 amino acids.

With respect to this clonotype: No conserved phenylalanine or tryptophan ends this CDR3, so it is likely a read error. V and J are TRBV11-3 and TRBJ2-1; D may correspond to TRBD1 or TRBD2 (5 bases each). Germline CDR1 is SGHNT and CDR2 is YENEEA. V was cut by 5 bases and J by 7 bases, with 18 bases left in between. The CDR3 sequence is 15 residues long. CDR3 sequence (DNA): TGTGCCAGCAGCCCTAGCAGGGTAACCCATAATGAGCAGTTCATC. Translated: CASSPSRVTHNEQFI.

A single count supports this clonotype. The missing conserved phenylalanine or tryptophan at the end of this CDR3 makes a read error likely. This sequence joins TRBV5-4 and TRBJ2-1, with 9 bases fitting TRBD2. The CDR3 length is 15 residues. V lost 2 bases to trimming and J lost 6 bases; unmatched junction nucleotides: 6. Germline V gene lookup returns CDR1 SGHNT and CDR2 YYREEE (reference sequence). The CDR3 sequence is CASSFLAGRGNEQFI. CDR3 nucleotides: TGTGCCAGCAGCTTTCTAGCGGGAAGGGGCAATGAGCAGTTCATC.

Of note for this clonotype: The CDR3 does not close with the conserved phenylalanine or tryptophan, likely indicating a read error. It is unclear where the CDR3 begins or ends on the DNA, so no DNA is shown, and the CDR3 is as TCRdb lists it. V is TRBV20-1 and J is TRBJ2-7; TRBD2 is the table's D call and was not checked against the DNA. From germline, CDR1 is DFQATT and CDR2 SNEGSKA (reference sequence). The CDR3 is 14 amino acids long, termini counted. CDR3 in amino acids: CSARVISGIPEQYI.

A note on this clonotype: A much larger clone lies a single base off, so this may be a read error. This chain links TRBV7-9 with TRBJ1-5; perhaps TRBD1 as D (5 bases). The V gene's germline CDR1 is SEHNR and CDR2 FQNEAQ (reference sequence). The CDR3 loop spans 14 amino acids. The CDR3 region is CASSSTVSNLPQHF. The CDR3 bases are TGTGCCAGCAGCTCGACAGTTAGCAATCTGCCCCAGCATTTT.